The clone carrying this TCR beta chain was observed many times. In germline, CDR1 is MNHNY, CDR2 SVGAGI (reference sequence). This CDR3 contains 15 residues. V was cut by 0 bases and J by 0 bases, with 9 bases left in between. The data derive from a study of T cells in Graves' hyperthyroidism and ophthalmopathy. RNA transcripts yielded amplified TCR beta CDR3 regions. A first-round RT-PCR of the TCR CDR3 used the HTBI primer set. MiXCR, applied by TCRdb to the multiplex PCR reads, yields one record per CDR3 protein. Of under 650,000 distinct CDR3 sequences listed, around 15% are singletons. The sequenced material came from blood. The TCR comes from a woman aged 25 to 39 with Graves' hyperthyroidism. The V and J genes are TRBV6-6 and TRBJ2-7; D remains ambiguous. This chain's CDR3 is CASSYSGSSSYEQYF. The CDR3 region has the DNA TGTGCCAGCAGTTACTCCGGATCATCCTCCTACGAGCAGTACTTC.